These 22 T cell receptor beta chains came from one sample sequenced in a study of blood T cell repertoires in COVID-19. Profiled with immunoSEQ multiplex PCR; TCRdb holds only in-frame clones, not every one. The profile covers tens of thousands of clones, with approximately 88% appearing a single time and approximately 4% taken by the ten largest. Sequencing input: peripheral blood. The receptors originated from a human donor in a cohort sampled during active COVID-19.

V gene TRBV7-2 combines with J gene TRBJ1-1; tentatively, D is TRBD1 (6 bases). V was trimmed by 5 bases and J by 0 bases, leaving 19 bases between them. This CDR3 region has 17 residues. Germline V lookup: CDR1 SGHTA, CDR2 FQGNSA. The CDR3 spells CASSPQGRGLLNTEAFF. Written as DNA, the CDR3 is TGTGCCAGCAGCCCCCAAGGCAGGGGCCTGTTGAACACTGAAGCTTTCTTT.

This clone ranks as medium-sized. This CDR3 reads CATSRDSSPLHF. The CDR3 coding sequence is TGTGCCACCAGCAGAGATAGCTCACCCCTCCACTTT. The V call is TRBV15, the J call TRBJ1-6, with unresolved D. Germline values: CDR1 LNHNV, CDR2 YYDKDF (reference sequence). V lost 0 bases to trimming and J lost 10 bases, with 4 bases between them. The length of the CDR3 is 12 residues.

The chain links TRBV9 to TRBJ2-5, with 9 bases that match TRBD2. Germline values: CDR1 SGDLS, CDR2 YYNGEE. Trimming removed 0 bases from V and 1 base from J; junction bases left unmatched: 4. CDR3 length: 16 amino acids. The CDR3 DNA sequence: TGTGCCAGCAGCGTAGGACAGCGGGGGGCCCAAGAGACCCAGTACTTC. Its translation is CASSVGQRGAQETQYF.

V gene TRBV4-2 combines with J gene TRBJ1-1; 7 nucleotides line up with TRBD1. The junction had 7 bases not matched to a gene; V was cut back by 1 base and J by 5 bases. CDR3 length: 15 amino acids. Germline CDR1 and CDR2: LGHNA and YNFKEQ. The CDR3 sequence: CASSQGRQGRTEAFF. CDR3 bases: TGTGCCAGCAGCCAAGGGAGACAGGGCAGAACTGAAGCTTTCTTT.

This chain joins TRBV5-4 and TRBJ1-2, with D possibly matching TRBD1 (5 bases). Trimming left V 1 base short and J 2 bases short, with 12 bases between. Germline CDR1 SGHNT, CDR2 YYREEE (reference sequence). The CDR3 is 15 residues long. The CDR3, as DNA: TGTGCCAGCAGCTTGTCAGGATCAGGGAACTATGGCTACACCTTC. It encodes CASSLSGSGNYGYTF.

The chain uses TRBV5-1 and TRBJ1-1; 7 bases fit TRBD1. Trimming removed 6 bases from V and 0 bases from J; junction bases left unmatched: 5. Germline V gene data show CDR1 as SGHRS and CDR2 as YFSETQ. The CDR3 is made up of 14 amino acids. The CDR3 bases are TGCGCCAGCAACAGGGACAGCTTGAACACTGAAGCTTTCTTT. The encoded protein is CASNRDSLNTEAFF.

The chain recombines TRBV5-3 with TRBJ1-3; 9 bases match TRBD1. TRBV5-3 is sorted into the ORF group, with uncertain function. The CDR3 spans 16 residues. Trimming at V came to 0 bases and at J to 4 bases, leaving 5 bases not matched to a gene. DNA for the CDR3: TGTGCCAGAAGCTTGGAGGGGACAGGGTCCGGAAACACCATATATTTT. Translation gives CARSLEGTGSGNTIYF.

V usage is TRBV6-2 or TRBV6-3 and J usage is TRBJ1-5; no clear D. The germline gives CDR1 MNHEY, CDR2 SVGEGT. The CDR3 runs to 13 residues. The V end was cut by 4 bases, the J end by 7 bases, with 11 bases between. CDR3 nucleotides: TGTGCCAGCAGTTCCTCCGTCGGGCAGCCCCAGCATTTT. Amino acid sequence: CASSSSVGQPQHF.

The genes are TRBV10-3 and TRBJ2-2, with D unresolved. This CDR3 has 13 residues. Germline CDR1 reads ENHRY; CDR2 reads SYGVKD. V was clipped by 10 bases and J by 0 bases, with 9 bases between them. The CDR3 here is CATQAPNTGELFF. As DNA, the CDR3 is TGTGCCACCCAGGCTCCGAACACCGGGGAGCTGTTTTTT.

The chain employs TRBV7-2 and TRBJ1-1; TRBD1 matches at 7 bases. Germline V CDR1 and CDR2: SGHTA, FQGNSA. J gave up 6 bases and V 2 bases, and 6 bases lay outside the gene matches. CDR3 length: 14 amino acids. The CDR3 region is CASSLSTGRPEAFF. CDR3 sequence (DNA): TGTGCCAGCAGCTTATCGACAGGGAGGCCTGAAGCTTTCTTT.

The rearrangement uses TRBV3-1 (or the pseudogene TRBV3-2) and TRBJ1-3; no clear D gene. Germline V lookup: CDR1 LGHDT, CDR2 YNNKEL (reference sequence). This CDR3 comprises 13 residues. With 3 bases removed from V and 0 bases from J, the gap between germline ends came to 3 bases. For the CDR3, the DNA is TGTGCCAGCAGCCAGTACTCTGGAAACACCATATATTTT. It encodes CASSQYSGNTIYF.

The chain links TRBV25-1 to TRBJ1-1; TRBD1 might be the D (5 bases). The germline V and J ends were trimmed by 4 bases and 3 bases, with 9 bases remaining between them. The CDR3 loop spans 13 amino acids. Germline V gives CDR1 MGHDK, CDR2 SYGVNS. The CDR3 DNA follows: TGTGCCAGCAGTGTATGGGGGGACACTGAAGCTTTCTTT. This sequence encodes CASSVWGDTEAFF.

The rearrangement joins TRBV12-3 or TRBV12-4 to TRBJ1-2; tentatively, D is TRBD1 (5 bases). Trimming left V 5 bases short and J 4 bases short, with 8 bases between. The CDR3 is 12 residues long. CDR3 coding DNA: TGTGCCAGCAGTAGGGACTTCTATGGCTACACCTTC. This encodes CASSRDFYGYTF.

The chain links TRBV2 to TRBJ1-5; TRBD1 matches 8 bases. The CDR3 loop spans 14 amino acids. With V trimmed by 3 bases and J by 7 bases, 5 bases remained unmatched. Germline CDR1 reads SNHLY; CDR2 reads FYNNEI. The CDR3 nucleotides read TGTGCCAGCAGTGATGGACAGGGACGCCAGCCCCAGCATTTT. It codes for CASSDGQGRQPQHF.

This chain connects TRBV5-4 to TRBJ1-1; the D gene is possibly TRBD1 (5 bases). Germline V gene data show CDR1 as SGHNT and CDR2 as YYREEE (reference sequence). This CDR3 spans 14 amino acids. Trimming took off 0 bases at V and 1 base at J, with 7 bases between the two ends. CDR3 in DNA: TGTGCCAGCAGCTTGGCCAGGGCGAACACTGAAGCTTTCTTT. Residues: CASSLARANTEAFF. Looking up the rest from reference TRBV5-4 and TRBJ1-1 gives the full variable domain: ETGVTQSPTHLIKTRGQQVTLRCSSQSGHNTVSWYQQALGQGPQFIFQYYREEENGRGNFPPRFSGLQFPNYSSELNVNALELDDSALYLCASSLARANTEAFFGQGTRLTVV.

The chain combines TRBV5-1 with TRBJ2-3, with 10 nucleotides matching TRBD2. The V and J ends lost 2 bases and 5 bases, in that order; junction bases with no gene match: 8. CDR3 length: 16 residues. Looked up from germline, CDR1 is SGHRS and CDR2 is YFSETQ. The CDR3 nucleotides read TGCGCCAGCAGCTTAGTCCCAGCGGGAGGGGGAGATACGCAGTATTTT. It specifies CASSLVPAGGGDTQYF.

The rearrangement uses TRBV11-2 and TRBJ2-1; 9 bases are shared with TRBD2. V lost 0 bases to trimming and J lost 0 bases; unmatched junction nucleotides: 3. The germline V gene encodes CDR1 SGHAT and CDR2 FQNNGV. The CDR3 spans 17 residues. The DNA of the CDR3 is TGTGCCAGCAGCTTAGAGTTTAGCGGGAGCTCCTACAATGAGCAGTTCTTC. This codes for CASSLEFSGSSYNEQFF.

The J gene is TRBJ2-1, the V gene TRBV9, with D possibly TRBD2 on 6 matching bases. The V end lost 3 bases, the J end lost 6 bases, and 13 bases lay between the germline ends. This CDR3 has 14 residues. Germline assignment: CDR1 SGDLS and CDR2 YYNGEE. The CDR3 DNA reads TGTGCCAGCAGCGAGACTAGTTCGTTCAATGAGCAGTTCTTC. Its translation: CASSETSSFNEQFF.

This rearrangement joins TRBV6-6 to TRBJ1-2; 9 bases agree with TRBD1. The germline V gene has CDR1 MNHNY and CDR2 SVGAGI (reference sequence). The length of the CDR3 is 15 residues. V lost 9 bases to trimming and J lost 4 bases; unmatched junction nucleotides: 12. CDR3 amino acids: CASTGTGSQLYGYTF. CDR3 sequence (DNA): TGTGCCAGTACCGGGACAGGGAGCCAACTCTATGGCTACACCTTC.

V and J are TRBV11-3 and TRBJ2-5; 9 bases are a match to TRBD1. This CDR3 comprises 15 residues. V was pared by 5 bases and J by 4 bases, with 8 bases of the junction left unmatched. CDR1 SGHNT and CDR2 YENEEA come from the germline V gene. In DNA form, the CDR3 reads TGTGCCAGCAGCCCAACAGGGGGCTATGGAGAGACCCAGTACTTC. It yields the protein CASSPTGGYGETQYF. Based on the CDR3 plus reference TRBV11-3 and TRBJ2-5, the full variable domain is EAGVVQSPRYKIIEKKQPVAFWCNPISGHNTLYWYLQNLGQGPELLIRYENEEAVDDSQLPKDRFSAERLKGVDSTLKIQPAELGDSAVYLCASSPTGGYGETQYFGPGTRLLVL.

The chain couples TRBV18 to TRBJ2-1; perhaps TRBD1 as D (5 bases). The CDR3 consists of 13 residues. V was cut by 3 bases and J by 13 bases, with 16 bases left in between. Per the germline V gene, CDR1 is KGHSH and CDR2 is LQKENI. The CDR3 DNA sequence: TGTGCCAGCTCACCTATAGGGGAACGTTTACAGTTCTTC. Protein: CASSPIGERLQFF.

The chain recombines TRBV19 with TRBJ1-5; weak D call: TRBD1 (6 bases). The length of the CDR3 is 15 residues. V was pared by 6 bases and J by 5 bases, with 17 bases between. The germline CDR1 and CDR2 sequences are LNHDA and SQIVND (reference sequence). The CDR3 nucleotides are TGTGCCAGTAGCATGGGGACATACGGAGATCAGCCCCAGCATTTT. This gives the protein CASSMGTYGDQPQHF.